This entry lists 21 T cell receptor beta chains sequenced from one sample in a study of T cell responses to AZD1222 COVID-19 vaccine. Assay: immunoSEQ multiplex PCR; the TCRdb copy retains only in-frame clones and omits some. The data contain 140,000 to 150,000 clones, about 90% of them singletons. This specimen consisted of peripheral blood, obtained on day 0 of AZD1222 vaccination. These TCRs come from an adult in good health.

The chain joins TRBV6-1 to TRBJ1-1; no clear D. V was trimmed by 2 bases and J by 4 bases, leaving 14 bases between them. The CDR3 sequence is 15 residues long. Germline V gene data show CDR1 as MNHNS and CDR2 as SASEGT. The CDR3 coding sequence is TGTGCCAGCAGTGAAACAATCGGGGTGGGCACTGAAGCTTTCTTT. Translation: CASSETIGVGTEAFF.

The chain recombines TRBV5-6 with TRBJ2-7, with D possibly being TRBD2 (7 bases). CDR3 size: 16 residues. Looked up from germline, CDR1 is SGHDT and CDR2 is YYEEEE. Trimming removed 3 bases from V and 5 bases from J, with 21 bases in between. CDR3 amino acids: CASSSYPSGGQNEQYF. The CDR3 DNA reads TGTGCCAGCAGCTCATACCCTTCGGGGGGCCAGAACGAGCAGTACTTC.

The chain carries TRBV9 and TRBJ2-5, with D possibly being TRBD2 (5 bases). The germline V and J ends were trimmed by 3 bases and 5 bases, with 14 bases remaining between them. Germline loops: CDR1 SGDLS, CDR2 YYNGEE. The CDR3 spans 14 residues. The CDR3 protein is CASSARMGEETQYF. DNA for the CDR3: TGTGCCAGCAGCGCCCGCATGGGAGAGGAGACCCAGTACTTC.

The genes are TRBV27 and TRBJ2-7; 9 positions match TRBD1. CDR3 length: 16 residues. Germline-derived CDR1 and CDR2 are MNHEY and SMNVEV (reference sequence). V shed 4 bases, J shed 1 base, and the junction held 8 bases outside the gene matches. The CDR3 coding sequence is TGTGCCAGCAGTTCCCTAACGGGACAGGGATCCTACGAGCAGTACTTC. It encodes CASSSLTGQGSYEQYF.

The chain joins TRBV19 to TRBJ1-2; tentatively, D is TRBD1 (5 bases). This CDR3 region has 12 residues. Trimming took 4 bases from V and 6 from J, leaving 9 bases between them. The germline V gene encodes CDR1 LNHDA and CDR2 SQIVND (reference sequence). Written as DNA, the CDR3 is TGTGCCAGTAGTAATCAGGGCAATGGCTACACCTTC. Translating gives CASSNQGNGYTF.

The chain employs TRBV5-3 and TRBJ2-1; 9 bases agree with TRBD2. TRBV5-3 is filed as an ORF, its function uncertain. The V segment lost 4 bases and the J segment 12 bases; nucleotides outside the gene matches: 23. The CDR3 runs to 18 residues. DNA for the CDR3: TGTGCCAGAAGCGGCCGGCTAGCGGGAAGGATTTACAATGACGGGCAGTTCTTC. As protein: CARSGRLAGRIYNDGQFF.

The rearrangement uses TRBV3-1 (or the pseudogene TRBV3-2) and TRBJ2-5; either TRBD1 or TRBD2 may supply D (5 bases each). This CDR3 comprises 14 residues. V lost 7 bases, J lost 2 bases, and 14 bases lay in between. Germline CDR1 and CDR2: LGHDT and YNNKEL (reference sequence). The CDR3 here is CASIQGPGQETQYF. The CDR3 region has the DNA TGTGCCAGCATCCAGGGTCCGGGACAAGAGACCCAGTACTTC.

The chain joins TRBV24-1 to TRBJ1-2; D is unclear. Trimming shortened V by 2 bases and J by 5 bases, and 17 bases separated the two germline ends. Germline assignment: CDR1 KGHDR and CDR2 SFDVKD. This CDR3 comprises 16 residues. Written as DNA, the CDR3 is TGTGCCACCAGTGATTCGAGGTCAGCGTTTCTGTATGGCTACACCTTC. Amino acids: CATSDSRSAFLYGYTF.

The rearrangement joins TRBV2 to TRBJ1-1, with no clear D. The CDR3 length is 12 residues. Trimming removed 6 bases at V and 8 bases at J, with 13 bases between. Germline V CDR1 and CDR2: SNHLY, FYNNEI. CDR3 amino acids: CASRTAVVEAFF. DNA for the CDR3: TGTGCCAGCAGGACCGCTGTAGTAGAAGCTTTCTTT.

This sequence joins TRBV15 and TRBJ2-5, with D unresolved. The CDR3 spans 15 residues. V was pared by 0 bases and J by 1 base, with 9 bases between. Germline V CDR1 and CDR2: LNHNV, YYDKDF (reference sequence). CDR3 sequence reads: CATSRDTTPQETQYF. DNA for the CDR3: TGTGCCACCAGCAGAGATACGACACCCCAAGAGACCCAGTACTTC.

V and J are TRBV10-3 and TRBJ1-6, with D maybe TRBD1 (6 bases). Germline values: CDR1 ENHRY, CDR2 SYGVKD. There are 16 residues in the CDR3. Between the trimmed V and J ends, which lost 4 bases and 0 bases, there was a span of 10 bases. The CDR3 region is CAISGDRSSYNSPLHF. Written as DNA, the CDR3 is TGTGCCATCAGTGGTGACAGGAGCTCCTATAATTCACCCCTCCACTTT.

The chain uses TRBV2 and TRBJ2-3, with 9 bases aligning to TRBD1. Looked up from germline, CDR1 is SNHLY and CDR2 is FYNNEI. This CDR3 comprises 15 residues. With V trimmed by 6 bases and J by 4 bases, 8 bases remained unmatched. CDR3 sequence reads: CASRDRDRAPDTQYF. The CDR3 nucleotides read TGTGCCAGCAGGGACCGGGACAGGGCCCCAGATACGCAGTATTTT.

This chain links TRBV5-5 with TRBJ2-7, with 11 bases aligning to TRBD2. The germline CDR1 and CDR2 sequences are SGHKS and YYEKEE (reference sequence). V shed 4 bases, J shed 1 base, and the junction held 4 bases outside the gene matches. The CDR3 sequence is 15 residues long. The CDR3 protein is CASSPWTSGSYEQYF. The CDR3 coding sequence is TGTGCCAGCAGCCCGTGGACTAGCGGGTCCTACGAGCAGTACTTC.

The chain is built from TRBV9 and TRBJ2-7; D is perhaps TRBD1 or TRBD2 (5 bases each). The CDR3 totals 12 residues. Germline V gives CDR1 SGDLS, CDR2 YYNGEE. V was pared by 4 bases and J by 6 bases, with 11 bases between. The CDR3 DNA reads TGTGCCAGCAGCTCGTCGGGGCCCGAGCAGTACTTC. Protein sequence: CASSSSGPEQYF.

The chain recombines TRBV29-1 with TRBJ2-1, with 11 bases aligning to TRBD1. The CDR3 is 18 amino acids. J lost 3 bases, V lost 6 bases, and 16 bases had no gene match. Germline values: CDR1 SQVTM, CDR2 ANQGSEA. The CDR3, as DNA: TGCAGCGTCGCGGGCTTGGGACAGGGGGGCCCAGGCTACAATGAGCAGTTCTTC. Protein sequence: CSVAGLGQGGPGYNEQFF.

The chain couples TRBV24-1 to TRBJ2-5; TRBD1 aligns across 10 bases. CDR3 length: 15 residues. V was pared by 4 bases and J by 4 bases, with 5 bases of the junction left unmatched. Germline V CDR1 and CDR2: KGHDR, SFDVKD. The CDR3 DNA sequence: TGTGCCACCAGTGACCGCGGACAGGGGGGAGAGACCCAGTACTTC. This sequence encodes CATSDRGQGGETQYF.

The chain recombines TRBV2 with TRBJ2-4, with D hard to call. The V gene lost 3 bases and the J gene lost 2 bases, with 8 bases spanning the gap. CDR1 SNHLY and CDR2 FYNNEI come from the germline V gene. This CDR3 has 14 amino acids. CDR3 protein: CASSDSGSKNIQYF. Here the CDR3 DNA reads TGTGCCAGCAGTGATTCAGGATCCAAAAACATTCAGTACTTC.

The J gene is TRBJ2-5, the V gene TRBV2, with 9 bases matching TRBD1. The V segment lost 4 bases and the J segment 1 base; nucleotides outside the gene matches: 4. Germline V gene lookup returns CDR1 SNHLY and CDR2 FYNNEI. There are 15 residues in the CDR3. The CDR3 DNA is TGTGCCAGCAGTGGGCAGACAGGGGGCCAAGAGACCCAGTACTTC. This encodes CASSGQTGGQETQYF.

The chain employs TRBV4-2 and TRBJ1-2; D remains unclear. Germline assignment: CDR1 LGHNA and CDR2 YNFKEQ. V lost 2 bases to trimming and J lost 4 bases, with 14 bases between them. This CDR3 spans 15 amino acids. The DNA of the CDR3 is TGTGCCAGCAGCCAAATACGGACGGAAGCCTATGGCTACACCTTC. Translated, it gives CASSQIRTEAYGYTF.

The CDR3 reads CASSLGVPYEQYF. The DNA of the CDR3 is TGTGCCAGCAGCTTAGGGGTTCCCTACGAGCAGTACTTC. V gene TRBV7-8 combines with J gene TRBJ2-7; D gene ambiguous. This CDR3 spans 13 amino acids. In germline, CDR1 is SGHVS, CDR2 FQNEAQ. Trimming took 1 base from V and 2 from J, leaving 6 bases between them.

This clone has just one count. The genes are TRBV7-9 and TRBJ1-6, with D maybe TRBD1 (5 bases). CDR3 length: 14 residues. The V gene lost 5 bases and the J gene lost 4 bases, with 9 bases spanning the gap. Per germline, CDR1 SEHNR and CDR2 FQNEAQ (reference sequence). For the CDR3, the DNA is TGTGCCAGCAGCCCCGGGACTTATAATTCACCCCTCCACTTT. Translated: CASSPGTYNSPLHF. Supplemented by reference TRBV7-9 and TRBJ1-6, the full variable domain reads DTGVSQNPRHKITKRGQNVTFRCDPISEHNRLYWYRQTLGQGPEFLTYFQNEAQLEKSRLLSDRFSAERPKGSFSTLEIQRTEQGDSAMYLCASSPGTYNSPLHFGNGTRLTVT.